This paragraph covers one T cell receptor (beta chain) sequence. The target antigen is unknown. This sample is drawn from a study of T-cell reconstitution after alpha-beta-depleted transplantation in children. With 6 bases removed from V and 5 bases from J, the gap between germline ends came to 14 bases. The length of the CDR3 is 14 residues. The germline CDR1 and CDR2 sequences are SGHRS and YFSETQ. Findings and caveats of the study: Several hundred graft clones that had expanded were reportedly the source of alpha-beta T cells about two months after transplant. Surviving recipient cells, namely T cells and thymic progenitors, were the source of high day-60 TCRbeta diversity in some patients.

For TCRbeta, the library was prepared with unique molecular identifiers. TCRdb called the PCR reads again in MiXCR, with one record for every CDR3 protein. The sample comprises about 78,000 distinct CDR3 sequences, 11% to 15% of which are singletons, and 25% to 30% rests with the top ten. The J gene is TRBJ1-4, the V gene TRBV5-1; D not resolved. This receptor was obtained from a male patient aged 2-15 years who had a stem cell transplant for acute lymphoblastic leukemia, so the T cells may come from the graft donor. Sequencing was performed on PBMCs, mostly from graft donor cells, taken 180 days after TCRalphabeta/CD19-depleted stem cell transplant. CDR3 nucleotide sequence: TGCGCCAGCAAGTTGATACATGTCAATGAAAAACTGTTTTTT. Translated: CASKLIHVNEKLFF.